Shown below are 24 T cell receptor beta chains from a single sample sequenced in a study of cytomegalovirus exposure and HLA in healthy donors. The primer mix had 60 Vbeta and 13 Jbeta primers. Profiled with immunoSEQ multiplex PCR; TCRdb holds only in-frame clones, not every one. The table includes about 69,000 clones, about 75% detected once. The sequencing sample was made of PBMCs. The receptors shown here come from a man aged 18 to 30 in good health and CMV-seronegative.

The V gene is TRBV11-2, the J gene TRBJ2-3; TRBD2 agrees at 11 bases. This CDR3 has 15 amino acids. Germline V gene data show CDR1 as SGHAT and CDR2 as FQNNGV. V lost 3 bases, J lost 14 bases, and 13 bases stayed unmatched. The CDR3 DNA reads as TGTGCCAGCAGCTTGGAGGGACTAGCGGAGAATGAGGTGTATTTT. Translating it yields CASSLEGLAENEVYF.

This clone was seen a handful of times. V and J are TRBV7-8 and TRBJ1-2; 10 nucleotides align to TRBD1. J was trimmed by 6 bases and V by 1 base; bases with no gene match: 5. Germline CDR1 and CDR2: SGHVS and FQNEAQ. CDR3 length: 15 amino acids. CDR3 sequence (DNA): TGTGCCAGCAGCTTAGGGGGACAGGGGAGAGATGGCTACACCTTC. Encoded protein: CASSLGGQGRDGYTF.

The CDR3 nucleotides are TGTGCCAGCGGAACAGGCTCCTACGAGCAGTACGTC. Translating it yields CASGTGSYEQYV. The gene calls are TRBV28 and TRBJ2-7, with D maybe TRBD1 (5 bases). V lost 8 bases to trimming and J lost 0 bases, with 8 bases between them. Germline CDR1 MDHEN, CDR2 SYDVKM. This CDR3 region has 12 residues.

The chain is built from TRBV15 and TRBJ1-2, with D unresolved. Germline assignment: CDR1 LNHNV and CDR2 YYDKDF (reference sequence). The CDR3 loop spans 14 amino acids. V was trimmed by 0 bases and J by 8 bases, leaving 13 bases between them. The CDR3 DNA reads TGTGCCACCAGCAGAGAGGGAGTCCCGAGCGGCTACACCTTC. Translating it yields CATSREGVPSGYTF.

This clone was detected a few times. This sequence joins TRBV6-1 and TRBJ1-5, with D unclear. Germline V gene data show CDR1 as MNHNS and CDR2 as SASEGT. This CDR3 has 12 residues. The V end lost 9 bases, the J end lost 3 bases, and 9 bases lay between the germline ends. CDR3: CASVGFNQPQHF. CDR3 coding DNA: TGTGCCAGTGTCGGGTTCAATCAGCCCCAGCATTTT.

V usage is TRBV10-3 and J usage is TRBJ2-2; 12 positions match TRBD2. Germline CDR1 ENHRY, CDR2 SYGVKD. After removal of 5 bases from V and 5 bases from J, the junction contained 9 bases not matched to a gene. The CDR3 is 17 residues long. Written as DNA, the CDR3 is TGTGCCATCAGTCGGACTAGCGGGGAAACGGGGACCGGGGAGCTGTTTTTT. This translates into CAISRTSGETGTGELFF.

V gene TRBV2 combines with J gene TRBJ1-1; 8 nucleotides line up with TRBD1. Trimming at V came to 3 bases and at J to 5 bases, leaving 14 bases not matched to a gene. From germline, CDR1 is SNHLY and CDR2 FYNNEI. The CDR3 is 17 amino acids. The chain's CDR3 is CASSEGMDRAFGTEAFF. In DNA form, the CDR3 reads TGTGCCAGCAGTGAGGGTATGGACAGGGCTTTTGGGACTGAAGCTTTCTTT.

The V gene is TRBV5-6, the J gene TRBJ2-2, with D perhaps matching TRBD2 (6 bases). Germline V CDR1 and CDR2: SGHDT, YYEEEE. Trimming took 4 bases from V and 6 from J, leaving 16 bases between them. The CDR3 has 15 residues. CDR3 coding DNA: TGTGCCAGCAGCGTGGGCGGGGATCCGGCCGGGGAGCTGTTTTTT. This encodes CASSVGGDPAGELFF.

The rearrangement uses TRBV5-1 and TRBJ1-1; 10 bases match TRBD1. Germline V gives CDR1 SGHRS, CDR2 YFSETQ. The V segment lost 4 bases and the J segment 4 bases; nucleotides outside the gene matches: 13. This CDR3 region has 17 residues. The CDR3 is CASSPRTGGRAGTEAFF. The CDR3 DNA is TGCGCCAGCAGCCCCCGGACAGGGGGTAGGGCAGGCACTGAAGCTTTCTTT.

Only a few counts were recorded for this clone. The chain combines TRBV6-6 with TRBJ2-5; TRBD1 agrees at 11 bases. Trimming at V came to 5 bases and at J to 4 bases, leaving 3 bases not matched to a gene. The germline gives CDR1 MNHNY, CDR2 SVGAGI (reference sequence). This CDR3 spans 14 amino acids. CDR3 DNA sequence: TGTGCCAGCAGTACTGGGACAGGGGGAGAGACCCAGTACTTC. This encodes CASSTGTGGETQYF.

The CDR3 region is CASSFLAGGRGETQYF. CDR3 bases: TGTGCCAGCAGCTTCCTAGCGGGGGGGCGGGGAGAGACCCAGTACTTC. This chain links TRBV11-2 with TRBJ2-5; TRBD2 matches 12 bases. The CDR3 covers 16 residues. Trimming cost V 3 bases and J 4 bases; bases outside gene matches: 6. Germline values: CDR1 SGHAT, CDR2 FQNNGV.

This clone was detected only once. The CDR3 is CASSLSYGDTDTQYF. CDR3 nucleotide sequence: TGTGCCAGCAGCTTATCGTACGGGGACACAGATACGCAGTATTTT. The chain uses TRBV7-6 and TRBJ2-3; the D gene is possibly TRBD2 (5 bases). Germline V gives CDR1 SGHVS, CDR2 FNYEAQ. This CDR3 comprises 15 residues. V lost 2 bases and J 2 bases, leaving 11 bases between the germline ends.

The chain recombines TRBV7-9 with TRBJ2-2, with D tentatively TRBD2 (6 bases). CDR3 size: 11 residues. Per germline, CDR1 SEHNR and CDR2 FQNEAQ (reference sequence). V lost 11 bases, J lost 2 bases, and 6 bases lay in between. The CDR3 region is CAGTNTGELFF. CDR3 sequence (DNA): TGTGCCGGGACTAACACCGGGGAGCTGTTTTTT.

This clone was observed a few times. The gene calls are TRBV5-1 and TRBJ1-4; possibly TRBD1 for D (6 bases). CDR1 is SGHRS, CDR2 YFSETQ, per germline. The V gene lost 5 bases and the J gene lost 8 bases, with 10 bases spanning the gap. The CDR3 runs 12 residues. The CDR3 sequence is CASRQGGEKLFF. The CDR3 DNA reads TGCGCCAGCAGACAGGGCGGGGAAAAACTGTTTTTT.

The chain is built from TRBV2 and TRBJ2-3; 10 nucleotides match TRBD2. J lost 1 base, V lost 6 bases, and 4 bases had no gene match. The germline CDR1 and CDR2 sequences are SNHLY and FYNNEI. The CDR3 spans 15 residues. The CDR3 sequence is CASSPLAGGTDTQYF. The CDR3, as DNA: TGTGCCAGCAGCCCTCTAGCGGGGGGCACAGATACGCAGTATTTT.

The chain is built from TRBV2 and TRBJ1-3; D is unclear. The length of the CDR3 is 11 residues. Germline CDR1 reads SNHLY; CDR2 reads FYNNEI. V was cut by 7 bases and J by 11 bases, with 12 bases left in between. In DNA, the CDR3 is TGTGCCAGCACCTCAGAGGGCCCCATATATTTT. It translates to CASTSEGPIYF. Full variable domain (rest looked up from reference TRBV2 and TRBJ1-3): EPEVTQTPSHQVTQMGQEVILRCVPISNHLYFYWYRQILGQKVEFLVSFYNNEISEKSEIFDDQFSVERPDGSNFTLKIRSTKLEDSAMYFCASTSEGPIYFGEGSWLTVV.

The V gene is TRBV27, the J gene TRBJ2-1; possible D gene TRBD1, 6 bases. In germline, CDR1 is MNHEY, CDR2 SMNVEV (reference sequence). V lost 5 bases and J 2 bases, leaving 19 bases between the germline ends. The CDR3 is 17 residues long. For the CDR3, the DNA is TGTGCCAGCAGTCTTCGGGACCCAGGGGCGACCTACAATGAGCAGTTCTTC. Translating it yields CASSLRDPGATYNEQFF.

CDR3: CALADSGADTQYF. In DNA, the CDR3 is TGTGCCCTAGCGGATAGCGGGGCAGATACGCAGTATTTT. The chain links TRBV10-3 to TRBJ2-3; TRBD2 matches 8 bases. The CDR3 contains 13 residues. J lost 4 bases, V lost 11 bases, and 8 bases had no gene match. Germline V gene lookup returns CDR1 ENHRY and CDR2 SYGVKD.

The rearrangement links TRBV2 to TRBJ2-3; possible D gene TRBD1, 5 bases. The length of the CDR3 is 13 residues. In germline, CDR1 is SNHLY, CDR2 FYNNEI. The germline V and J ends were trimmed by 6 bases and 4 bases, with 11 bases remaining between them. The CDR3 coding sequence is TGTGCCAGCAGAAGGGGAAGTGCAGATACGCAGTATTTT. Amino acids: CASRRGSADTQYF. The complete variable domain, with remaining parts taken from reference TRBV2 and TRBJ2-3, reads EPEVTQTPSHQVTQMGQEVILRCVPISNHLYFYWYRQILGQKVEFLVSFYNNEISEKSEIFDDQFSVERPDGSNFTLKIRSTKLEDSAMYFCASRRGSADTQYFGPGTRLTVL.

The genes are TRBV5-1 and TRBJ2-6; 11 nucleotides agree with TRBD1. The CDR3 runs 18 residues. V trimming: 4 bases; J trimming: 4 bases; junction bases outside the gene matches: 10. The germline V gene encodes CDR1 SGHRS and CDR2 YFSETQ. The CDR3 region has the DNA TGCGCCAGCAGCCCCGGGACAGGGGGACTTCCGGGGGCCAACGTCCTGACTTTC. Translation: CASSPGTGGLPGANVLTF. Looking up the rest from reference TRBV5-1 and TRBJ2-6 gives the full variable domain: KAGVTQTPRYLIKTRGQQVTLSCSPISGHRSVSWYQQTPGQGLQFLFEYFSETQRNKGNFPGRFSGRQFSNSRSEMNVSTLELGDSALYLCASSPGTGGLPGANVLTFGAGSRLTVL.

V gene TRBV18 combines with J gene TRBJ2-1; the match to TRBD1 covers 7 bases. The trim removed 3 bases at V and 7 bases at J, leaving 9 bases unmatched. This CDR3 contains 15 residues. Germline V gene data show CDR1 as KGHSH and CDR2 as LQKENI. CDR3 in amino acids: CASSPWQGVINEQFF. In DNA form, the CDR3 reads TGTGCCAGCTCACCCTGGCAGGGGGTGATTAATGAGCAGTTCTTC.

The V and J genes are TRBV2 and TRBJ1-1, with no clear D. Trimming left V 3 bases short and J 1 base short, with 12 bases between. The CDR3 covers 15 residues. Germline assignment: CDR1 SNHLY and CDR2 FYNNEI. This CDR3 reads CASSEADYTNTEAFF. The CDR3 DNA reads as TGTGCCAGCAGTGAGGCGGATTATACGAACACTGAAGCTTTCTTT.

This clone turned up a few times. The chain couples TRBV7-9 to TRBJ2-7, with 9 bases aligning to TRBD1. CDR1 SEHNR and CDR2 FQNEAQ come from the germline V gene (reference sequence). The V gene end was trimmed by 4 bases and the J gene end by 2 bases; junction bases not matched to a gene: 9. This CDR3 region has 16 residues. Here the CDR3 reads CASSSPHRGPAYEQYF. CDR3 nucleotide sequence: TGTGCCAGCAGCTCCCCTCACAGGGGGCCTGCCTACGAGCAGTACTTC.

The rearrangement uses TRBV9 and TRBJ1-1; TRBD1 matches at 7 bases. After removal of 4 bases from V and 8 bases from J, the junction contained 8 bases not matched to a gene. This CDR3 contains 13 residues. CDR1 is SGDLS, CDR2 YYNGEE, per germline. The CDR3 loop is CASSPHYRGEAFF. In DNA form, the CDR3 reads TGTGCCAGCAGCCCACATTACAGGGGAGAAGCTTTCTTT. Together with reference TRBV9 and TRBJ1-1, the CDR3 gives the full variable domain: DSGVTQTPKHLITATGQRVTLRCSPRSGDLSVYWYQQSLDQGLQFLIQYYNGEERAKGNILERFSAQQFPDLHSELNLSSLELGDSALYFCASSPHYRGEAFFGQGTRLTVV.